This T cell receptor beta chain is drawn from a study of blood T cells in healthy people across ages. Study at large: For every two T cells, template switching captured about one barcoded beta molecule. Study-level results: Changes seen in expanded clonotypes were possibly confounded by donor CMV status left unknown.

The germline V gene has CDR1 SGHTA and CDR2 FQGTGA. The germline V and J ends were trimmed by 8 bases and 1 base, with 12 bases remaining between them. The CDR3 is made up of 13 amino acids. A minimum of 7 million PBMCs was isolated per sample. For the second PCR, which ran for 7 to 11 cycles, a sample-barcoded 5' primer and a J-beta primer mix were used. TCRdb re-called the 5' RACE reads through MiXCR, storing one row per CDR3 protein. Of over 1,500,000 distinct CDR3 sequences listed, around 42% are singletons. This clonotype was seen more than once but under ten times. Its target is not known. Sequencing used blood. The rearrangement joins TRBV7-3 to TRBJ2-7; possible D gene TRBD1, 5 bases. The receptor was derived from a human donor in good health. CDR3 bases: TGTGCCAGCTCTCGGACACCTTCCTACGAGCAGTACTTC. It translates to CASSRTPSYEQYF.